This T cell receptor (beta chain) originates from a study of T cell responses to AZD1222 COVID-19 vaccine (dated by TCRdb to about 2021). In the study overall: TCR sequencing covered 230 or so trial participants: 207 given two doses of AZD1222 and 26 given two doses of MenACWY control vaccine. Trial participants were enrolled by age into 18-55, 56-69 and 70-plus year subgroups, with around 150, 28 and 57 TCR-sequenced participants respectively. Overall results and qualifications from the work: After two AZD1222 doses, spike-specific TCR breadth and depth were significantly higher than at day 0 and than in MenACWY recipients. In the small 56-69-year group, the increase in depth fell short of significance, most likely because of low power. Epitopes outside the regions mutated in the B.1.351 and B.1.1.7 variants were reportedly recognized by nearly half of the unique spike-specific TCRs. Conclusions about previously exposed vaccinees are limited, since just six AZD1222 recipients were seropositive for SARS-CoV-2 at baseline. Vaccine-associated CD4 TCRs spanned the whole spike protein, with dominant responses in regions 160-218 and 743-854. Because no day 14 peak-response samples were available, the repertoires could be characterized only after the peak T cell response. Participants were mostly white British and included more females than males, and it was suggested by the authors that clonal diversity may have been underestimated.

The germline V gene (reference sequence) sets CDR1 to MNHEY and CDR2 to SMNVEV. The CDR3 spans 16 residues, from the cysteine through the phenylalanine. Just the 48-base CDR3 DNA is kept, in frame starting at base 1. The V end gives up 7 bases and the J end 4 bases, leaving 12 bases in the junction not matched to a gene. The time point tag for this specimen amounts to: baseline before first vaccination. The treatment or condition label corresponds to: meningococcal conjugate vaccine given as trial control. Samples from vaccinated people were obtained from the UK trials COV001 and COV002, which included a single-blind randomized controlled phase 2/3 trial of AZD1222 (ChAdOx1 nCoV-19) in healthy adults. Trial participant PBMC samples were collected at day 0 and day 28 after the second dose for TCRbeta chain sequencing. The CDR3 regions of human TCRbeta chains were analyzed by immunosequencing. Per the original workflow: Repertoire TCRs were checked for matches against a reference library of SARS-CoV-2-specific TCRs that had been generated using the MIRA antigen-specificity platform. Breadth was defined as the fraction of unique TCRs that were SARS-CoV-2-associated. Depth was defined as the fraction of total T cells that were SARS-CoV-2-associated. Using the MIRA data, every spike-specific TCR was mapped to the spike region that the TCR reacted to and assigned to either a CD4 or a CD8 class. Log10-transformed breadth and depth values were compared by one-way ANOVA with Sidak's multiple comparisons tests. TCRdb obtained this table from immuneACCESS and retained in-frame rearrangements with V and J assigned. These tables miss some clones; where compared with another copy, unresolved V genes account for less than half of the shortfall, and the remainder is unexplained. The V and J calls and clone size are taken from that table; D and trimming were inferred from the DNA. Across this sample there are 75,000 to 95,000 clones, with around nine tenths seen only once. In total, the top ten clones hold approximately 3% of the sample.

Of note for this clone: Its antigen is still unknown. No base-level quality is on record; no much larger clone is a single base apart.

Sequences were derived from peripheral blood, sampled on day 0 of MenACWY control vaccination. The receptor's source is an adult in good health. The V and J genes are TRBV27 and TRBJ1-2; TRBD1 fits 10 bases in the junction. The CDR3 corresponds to CASTRTGTGALYGYTF. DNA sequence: TGTGCCAGCACCCGAACCGGGACAGGGGCCCTCTATGGCTACACCTTC.